This T cell receptor (beta chain) was sequenced for a study of T cell changes during pregnancy in multiple sclerosis (dated 2019 in TCRdb). Some background on the complete study: In women with multiple sclerosis, the researchers looked at how the T cell repertoire shifted as pregnancy progressed.

Library preparation was by the immunoSEQ multiplex PCR assay. TCRdb retrieved this table from immuneACCESS and kept in-frame rearrangements only. Not all clones are present; in checked studies, unresolved V genes account for under half, and no reason is known for the remainder. Counted in this sample were roughly 27,000 clones; 70% to 90% of them appeared once. The ten most abundant clones make up 8.3% of the sample. Comment on this clone: The antigen it binds to is not known. No much larger clonotype is one base removed from it; base qualities were not supplied.

V lost 3 bases and J lost 7 bases, and the count of bases not matched to a germline gene is 6. Inclusive of the bounding cysteine and phenylalanine, the CDR3 is 15 residues long. The sequence is cut down to CDR3 DNA, 45 bases in frame from base 1. CDR1 and CDR2 (SEHNR, FQNEAQ) derive from the germline V gene (reference sequence). The rearranged segments are TRBV7-9 and TRBJ2-1; 10 of the junction bases match TRBD2. Here the sequenced sample was CD8+ T cells from peripheral blood mononuclear cells, taken after pregnancy. This sequence originates from a female donor with multiple sclerosis, enrolled in a pregnancy study. Read as DNA, the sequence is TGTGCCAGCAGCTTTAGCGGGGGGCGGGGTAATGAGCAGTTCTTC. Protein translation: CASSFSGGRGNEQFF.